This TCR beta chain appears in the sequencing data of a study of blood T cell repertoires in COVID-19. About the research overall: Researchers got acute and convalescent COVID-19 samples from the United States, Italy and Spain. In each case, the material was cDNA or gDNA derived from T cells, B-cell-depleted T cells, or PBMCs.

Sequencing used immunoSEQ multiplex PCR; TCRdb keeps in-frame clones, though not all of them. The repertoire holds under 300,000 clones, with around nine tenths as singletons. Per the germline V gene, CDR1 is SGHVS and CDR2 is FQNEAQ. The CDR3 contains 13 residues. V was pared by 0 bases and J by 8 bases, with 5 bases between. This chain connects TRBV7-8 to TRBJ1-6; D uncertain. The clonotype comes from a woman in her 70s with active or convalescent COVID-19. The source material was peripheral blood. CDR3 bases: TGTGCCAGCAGCTTAGCGGAGGATTCACCCCTCCACTTT. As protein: CASSLAEDSPLHF.